A single sample is the source of the 6 T cell receptor beta chains below, sequenced in a study of blood T cell repertoires in COVID-19. Repertoires were generated with immunoSEQ multiplex PCR, while TCRdb's copy carries only in-frame clones and drops some. Of some 150,000 clones listed, around 85% are singletons. Sequencing was carried out using peripheral blood. The receptors originated from a man aged 70 or older with acute or convalescent COVID-19.

The rearrangement links TRBV2 to TRBJ2-5; D is unresolved. The CDR3 spans 11 residues. The ends were cut back, 6 bases at V and 5 bases at J, with 7 bases in the middle. The germline V gene encodes CDR1 SNHLY and CDR2 FYNNEI. In DNA, the CDR3 is TGTGCCAGCAGGGTGAGGGAGACCCAGTACTTC. The encoded protein is CASRVRETQYF.

The chain couples TRBV7-2 to TRBJ2-7; 12 bases are shared with TRBD1. In germline, CDR1 is SGHTA, CDR2 FQGNSA. CDR3 length equals 15 residues. The V segment lost 5 bases and the J segment 5 bases; nucleotides outside the gene matches: 7. CDR3 sequence reads: CASSGRDRGHDEQYF. The DNA for the CDR3 is TGTGCCAGCAGCGGACGGGACAGGGGGCATGACGAGCAGTACTTC.

This chain joins TRBV4-2 and TRBJ2-1; 10 bases align to TRBD2. Germline V lookup: CDR1 LGHNA, CDR2 YNFKEQ. This CDR3 has 17 amino acids. Unmatched junction bases numbered 8, after V lost 0 bases and J lost 6 bases. CDR3 DNA: TGTGCCAGCAGCCAAGATACACGAGCGGGAGGGGTCAATGAGCAGTTCTTC. This codes for CASSQDTRAGGVNEQFF.

Here the CDR3 reads CASSYQRELYTGELFF. The CDR3 nucleotides read TGTGCCAGCAGCTACCAACGGGAGTTATACACCGGGGAGCTGTTTTTT. This chain connects TRBV9 to TRBJ2-2; perhaps TRBD2 as D (6 bases). Germline assignment: CDR1 SGDLS and CDR2 YYNGEE. Trimming removed 4 bases at V and 3 bases at J, with 16 bases between. The CDR3 sequence is 16 residues long.

The rearrangement joins TRBV5-1 to TRBJ2-5; D perhaps matches TRBD2 (6 bases). Per germline, CDR1 SGHRS and CDR2 YFSETQ. This CDR3 has 15 amino acids. Deletions cut 0 bases from V and 5 bases from J, with 14 bases between. CDR3 nucleotides: TGCGCCAGCAGCTTGGGGACGGGAGCGTGGGAGACCCAGTACTTC. Residues: CASSLGTGAWETQYF.

As for this clone: At one of its ends the junction is not consistent with the germline gene, which may arise from a read error. The chain carries TRBV7-3 and TRBJ1-1, with TRBD1 identical over 8 bases. CDR1 and CDR2 from the germline V gene are SGHTA and FQGTGA. The CDR3 extends over 15 amino acids. This CDR3 is CASSLTDRVNTEAFF. As DNA, the CDR3 is TGTGCCAGCAGCTTAACGGACAGGGTGAACACCGAAGCTTTCTTT.